The 26 T cell receptor beta chains below were found in one sample sequenced in a study of shared clonotypes between healthy human individuals. TCRdb's copy holds only in-frame clones and misses some; the assay was immunoSEQ multiplex PCR. This table has 900,000 to 1,200,000 clones, 70% to 80% appearing once. Source material: memory CD4+ T cells from PBMCs. Subset in this sample: CD45RA-negative fraction. These receptors were obtained from a man younger than 35 in good health. Some clones in this sample may be carry-over from other donors' samples.

This chain joins TRBV7-9 and TRBJ2-4; the D gene could be TRBD1 or TRBD2 (6 bases each). The CDR3 consists of 17 residues. The germline CDR1 and CDR2 sequences are SEHNR and FQNEAQ (reference sequence). V was clipped by 1 base and J by 2 bases, with 15 bases between them. CDR3 region: CASSLGGSGASKNIQYF. As DNA, the CDR3 is TGTGCCAGCAGCTTAGGCGGTTCGGGGGCTTCCAAAAACATTCAGTACTTC.

J is TRBJ1-5 and V is TRBV12-1; the D call TRBD1 from the table was never checked on the DNA. TRBV12-1 constitutes a pseudogene. The CDR3 is 15 residues long. CDR3 DNA: TGTGCCAGCAGCTTTTTTCGACAGTACAATCAGCCCCAGCATTTT. Protein sequence: CASSFFRQYNQPQHF.

The rearrangement uses TRBV5-1 and TRBJ2-3; 16 positions agree with TRBD2. There are 18 residues in the CDR3. With V trimmed by 4 bases and J by 5 bases, 10 bases remained unmatched. The V gene's germline CDR1 is SGHRS and CDR2 YFSETQ. The CDR3 bases are TGCGCCAGCAGCCCACCGGGACTAGCGGGAGGGCCTGGAGATACGCAGTATTTT. Translation: CASSPPGLAGGPGDTQYF.

The chain combines TRBV27 with TRBJ2-1, with D perhaps matching TRBD2 (5 bases). The length of the CDR3 is 14 residues. Germline lookup yields CDR1 MNHEY and CDR2 SMNVEV (reference sequence). The germline V and J ends were trimmed by 7 bases and 2 bases, with 12 bases remaining between them. DNA for the CDR3: TGTGCCAGCAAGGAGGAGCCCGCCTACAATGAGCAGTTCTTC. It translates to CASKEEPAYNEQFF.

The CDR3 here is CASSLASAGGADTQYF. The CDR3 nucleotides read TGCGCCAGCAGCTTGGCTTCGGCGGGAGGGGCAGATACGCAGTATTTT. The chain joins TRBV5-1 to TRBJ2-3, with 9 bases that match TRBD2. Trimming cost V 0 bases and J 4 bases; bases outside gene matches: 6. The V gene's germline CDR1 is SGHRS and CDR2 YFSETQ. The CDR3 extends over 16 amino acids.

This rearrangement joins TRBV10-2 to TRBJ1-1, with TRBD1 matching over 10 bases. The CDR3 extends over 14 amino acids. Germline loops: CDR1 WSHSY, CDR2 SAAADI. With 7 bases clipped from V and 10 bases from J, the junction kept 12 bases outside the gene matches. CDR3 sequence reads: CASKTGTGVLRAFF. The CDR3 DNA reads TGCGCCAGCAAAACCGGGACAGGGGTGCTGAGAGCTTTCTTT.

The V call is TRBV2, the J call TRBJ2-2; D gene ambiguous. Germline lookup yields CDR1 SNHLY and CDR2 FYNNEI. Trimming left V 2 bases short and J 0 bases short, with 7 bases between. The CDR3 has 15 amino acids. CDR3 in amino acids: CASSENQANTGELFF. CDR3 nucleotide sequence: TGTGCCAGCAGTGAAAACCAGGCGAACACCGGGGAGCTGTTTTTT.

This rearrangement joins TRBV28 to TRBJ1-2, with D possibly TRBD1 on 6 matching bases. The germline V and J ends were trimmed by 7 bases and 4 bases, with 25 bases remaining between them. The CDR3 runs 17 residues. Germline loops: CDR1 MDHEN, CDR2 SYDVKM. CDR3 bases: TGTGCCAGCACCAAATATCTTGACAGGAAAGGGACCTATGGCTACACCTTC. Its translation: CASTKYLDRKGTYGYTF.

J is TRBJ1-1 and V is TRBV5-1, with 8 bases identical to TRBD1. Trimming at V came to 4 bases and at J to 0 bases, leaving 2 bases not matched to a gene. The CDR3 contains 14 residues. CDR1 and CDR2 from the germline V gene are SGHRS and YFSETQ. The CDR3 DNA reads TGCGCCAGCAGCAGACAGGGGCTGAACACTGAAGCTTTCTTT. Encoded protein: CASSRQGLNTEAFF.

The CDR3 bases are TGCAGCGTCTGGACAGCGCTGAAAGAGACCCAGTACTTC. Translating gives CSVWTALKETQYF. The chain combines TRBV29-1 with TRBJ2-5; perhaps TRBD1 as D (6 bases). The CDR3 is 13 residues long. Trimming took off 6 bases at V and 3 bases at J, with 14 bases between the two ends. Germline-derived CDR1 and CDR2 are SQVTM and ANQGSEA.

For the CDR3, the DNA is TGTGCCAGCAGTGTGGTCAACTATGGCTACACCTTC. As protein: CASSVVNYGYTF. This sequence joins TRBV6-6 and TRBJ1-2; no definite D call. CDR3 length: 12 residues. The V gene's germline CDR1 is MNHNY and CDR2 SVGAGI (reference sequence). The V end lost 5 bases, the J end lost 2 bases, and 6 bases lay between the germline ends.

This chain uses TRBV9 with TRBJ1-5; D gene unclear. The CDR3 sequence is 15 residues long. CDR1 and CDR2 from the germline V gene are SGDLS and YYNGEE. Between the trimmed V and J ends, which lost 0 bases and 6 bases, there was a span of 13 bases. The CDR3 coding sequence is TGTGCCAGCAGCGTAGAGTCCGGGAGCGGTCAGCCCCAGCATTTT. Translation gives CASSVESGSGQPQHF.

The V and J genes are TRBV29-1 and TRBJ2-2; tentative D call: TRBD2 (5 bases). Germline CDR1 SQVTM, CDR2 ANQGSEA. Trimming shortened V by 4 bases and J by 4 bases, and 10 bases separated the two germline ends. The CDR3 is 13 residues long. The CDR3: CSVVRGLTGELFF. The CDR3 DNA sequence: TGCAGCGTTGTCCGCGGGCTCACCGGGGAGCTGTTTTTT.

This clone was seen at least ten times. The CDR3 bases are TGTGCCAGCAGCGGGGGACAGGGGCTCTACGAGCAGTACTTC. Its translation is CASSGGQGLYEQYF. V is TRBV5-6 and J is TRBJ2-7; 10 bases are a match to TRBD1. CDR3 length: 14 amino acids. The V segment lost 4 bases and the J segment 3 bases; nucleotides outside the gene matches: 4. In germline, CDR1 is SGHDT, CDR2 YYEEEE.

The chain carries TRBV2 and TRBJ1-4, with D maybe TRBD1 (6 bases). V dropped 4 bases and J dropped 3 bases, with 12 bases sitting between them. The CDR3 sequence is 15 residues long. In germline, CDR1 is SNHLY, CDR2 FYNNEI. The CDR3: CASSVRGAPNEKLFF. DNA of the CDR3: TGTGCCAGCAGTGTTAGGGGGGCACCTAATGAAAAACTGTTTTTT.

This clone was detected only a few times. The same CDR3 also results from other DNA sequences found in this sample. The J gene is TRBJ1-5, the V gene TRBV5-1; D call uncertain. V shed 1 base and J shed 5 bases, with 7 bases lying between them. This CDR3 is 13 amino acids long. Germline values: CDR1 SGHRS, CDR2 YFSETQ. This chain's CDR3 is CASSLMTDQPQHF. The DNA for the CDR3 is TGCGCCAGCAGCTTGATGACCGATCAGCCCCAGCATTTT.

CDR3 DNA: TGTGCCAGCAGTTGGCCGGGGGGGCCTCGGAGCTACGAGCAGTACTTC. Its protein is CASSWPGGPRSYEQYF. The chain uses TRBV28 and TRBJ2-7; the match to TRBD2 covers 8 bases. Germline V gene data show CDR1 as MDHEN and CDR2 as SYDVKM. The CDR3 has 16 residues. The V segment lost 4 bases and the J segment 3 bases; nucleotides outside the gene matches: 11.

This clone showed up just once. V usage is TRBV6-5 and J usage is TRBJ1-1; D perhaps matches TRBD1 (5 bases). V lost 2 bases and J 2 bases, leaving 6 bases between the germline ends. Germline V lookup: CDR1 MNHEY, CDR2 SVGAGI. The CDR3 is 13 amino acids. CDR3 region: CASSYDSNTEAFF. The DNA of the CDR3 is TGTGCCAGCAGTTACGACAGCAACACTGAAGCTTTCTTT.

This clone was recorded a few times. The DNA for the CDR3 is TGTGCCAGCAGTCCCAAGACCTTGCTGGCAGGCGAGCAGTACTTC. As protein: CASSPKTLLAGEQYF. The chain has TRBV6-5 and TRBJ2-7, with D unclear. Germline CDR1 is MNHEY and CDR2 is SVGAGI. Trimming stripped 5 bases from V and 6 bases from J, with 20 bases between. This CDR3 is 15 amino acids long.

This sequence joins TRBV6-5 and TRBJ2-5; 8 positions match TRBD1. The ends lost 4 bases at V and 5 bases at J; junction bases unmatched: 9. Germline loops: CDR1 MNHEY, CDR2 SVGAGI. The CDR3 is 15 residues long. The CDR3 DNA reads as TGTGCCAGCAGTTCCTATCCAGGGGGCTCGGAGACCCAGTACTTC. Protein product: CASSSYPGGSETQYF.

The V and J genes are TRBV5-1 and TRBJ2-7, with 8 bases lining up with TRBD1. Unmatched junction bases numbered 10, after V lost 3 bases and J lost 2 bases. The germline V gene has CDR1 SGHRS and CDR2 YFSETQ. The CDR3 consists of 16 residues. CDR3 protein: CASSYTPGGATYEQYF. The CDR3 DNA reads TGCGCCAGCAGCTACACCCCAGGGGGCGCAACCTACGAGCAGTACTTC.

This chain joins TRBV29-1 and TRBJ1-2; D may be TRBD1 (5 bases). Germline CDR1 is SQVTM and CDR2 is ANQGSEA. V dropped 2 bases and J dropped 8 bases, with 12 bases sitting between them. The CDR3 is 12 residues long. The CDR3 region has the DNA TGCAGCGTTGAACGGGGCTCCAGCGGCTACACCTTC. It specifies CSVERGSSGYTF.

This clone was seen repeatedly, ten times or more. This CDR3 is also generated by other DNA sequences in the sample. The V and J genes are TRBV28 and TRBJ1-4; no clear D gene. CDR1 and CDR2 from the germline V gene are MDHEN and SYDVKM. The CDR3 is made up of 15 amino acids. V was clipped by 6 bases and J by 0 bases, with 11 bases between them. CDR3 in DNA: TGTGCCAGCAGCAGAAACGGAGCAACTAATGAAAAACTGTTTTTT. Translating gives CASSRNGATNEKLFF.

The rearrangement uses TRBV27 and TRBJ1-1, with unresolved D. CDR1 and CDR2 (germline): MNHEY, SMNVEV (reference sequence). The CDR3 spans 13 residues. Trimming shortened V by 10 bases and J by 3 bases, and 15 bases separated the two germline ends. CDR3 in amino acids: CATHLRGDTEAFF. In DNA form, the CDR3 reads TGTGCCACCCACCTACGGGGAGACACTGAAGCTTTCTTT.

In its sample, this clone was seen a few times. This rearrangement joins TRBV7-2 to TRBJ2-7; D remains ambiguous. The CDR3 is made up of 13 amino acids. The V end lost 1 base, the J end lost 5 bases, and 9 bases lay between the germline ends. Germline V gene sequence: CDR1 SGHTA, CDR2 FQGNSA. CDR3 sequence: CASSLVLLDEQYF. The CDR3 DNA reads as TGTGCCAGCAGCTTAGTGCTATTGGACGAGCAGTACTTC.

The CDR3 nucleotides read TGCGCCAGCTCCGGGACTAGCGGCACAGATACGCAGTATTTT. This encodes CASSGTSGTDTQYF. The gene calls are TRBV5-1 and TRBJ2-3, with 10 bases fitting TRBD2. CDR1 is SGHRS and CDR2 is YFSETQ in the germline V gene. J lost 1 base, V lost 7 bases, and 3 bases had no gene match. The CDR3 is made up of 14 amino acids. The full variable domain, rest sourced from reference TRBV5-1 and TRBJ2-3, is KAGVTQTPRYLIKTRGQQVTLSCSPISGHRSVSWYQQTPGQGLQFLFEYFSETQRNKGNFPGRFSGRQFSNSRSEMNVSTLELGDSALYLCASSGTSGTDTQYFGPGTRLTVL.